These 8 T cell receptor beta chains came from one sample sequenced in a study of CD8+ T cells in alopecia areata. cDNA prepared by RNA extraction and subsequent reverse transcription served as the template for sequencing. Method: immunoSEQ multiplex PCR; TCRdb's copy keeps in-frame clones and lacks some. Here the sample spans 55,000 to 65,000 clones, roughly 45% being singletons. The sample was NKG2D-low CD8+ T cells sorted from blood. The source is a human donor with alopecia areata.

V is TRBV29-1 and J is TRBJ1-3; the D is unclear. V dropped 6 bases and J dropped 4 bases, with 16 bases sitting between them. The CDR3 is 14 amino acids. Germline values: CDR1 SQVTM, CDR2 ANQGSEA. The CDR3 reads CSVHGPDGGNTIYF. In nucleotides, the CDR3 is TGCAGCGTCCACGGGCCCGACGGGGGAAACACCATATATTTT. Supplemented by reference TRBV29-1 and TRBJ1-3, the full variable domain reads SAVISQKPSRDICQRGTSLTIQCQVDSQVTMMFWYRQQPGQSLTLIATANQGSEATYESGFVIDKFPISRPNLTFSTLTVSNMSPEDSSIYLCSVHGPDGGNTIYFGEGSWLTVV.

The chain recombines TRBV7-6 with TRBJ1-1; D is unresolved. Germline values: CDR1 SGHVS, CDR2 FNYEAQ. The length of the CDR3 is 15 residues. Between the trimmed V and J ends, which lost 5 bases and 1 base, there was a span of 14 bases. The CDR3 DNA reads as TGTGCCAGCAGCCAAAGAGGACTGCCGAACACTGAAGCTTTCTTT. As protein: CASSQRGLPNTEAFF. Full variable domain (outside the CDR3, taken from reference TRBV7-6 and TRBJ1-1): GAGVSQSPRYKVTKRGQDVALRCDPISGHVSLYWYRQALGQGPEFLTYFNYEAQQDKSGLPNDRFSAERPEGSISTLTIQRTEQRDSAMYRCASSQRGLPNTEAFFGQGTRLTVV.

The J gene is TRBJ2-3, the V gene TRBV30, with TRBD2 matching over 12 bases. This CDR3 spans 14 amino acids. V lost 8 bases, J lost 2 bases, and 5 bases stayed unmatched. The germline gives CDR1 GTSNPN, CDR2 SVGIG (reference sequence). CDR3 in amino acids: CAHRTSGNTDTQYF. For the CDR3, the DNA is TGTGCCCACCGGACTAGCGGGAACACAGATACGCAGTATTTT. Looking up the rest from reference TRBV30 and TRBJ2-3 gives the full variable domain: SQTIHQWPATLVQPVGSPLSLECTVEGTSNPNLYWYRQAAGRGLQLLFYSVGIGQISSEVPQNLSASRPQDRQFILSSKKLLLSDSGFYLCAHRTSGNTDTQYFGPGTRLTVL.

This clone came up once. V gene TRBV12-5 combines with J gene TRBJ2-5; 7 bases are shared with TRBD1. The germline V gene has CDR1 LGHNT and CDR2 FRNRAP. This CDR3 has 19 residues. V trimming: 0 bases; J trimming: 2 bases; junction bases outside the gene matches: 15. In DNA, the CDR3 is TGTGCTAGTGGTTTGGTATTTTATCGTCGATCGGGACAGCAAGAGACCCAGTACTTC. It is translated as CASGLVFYRRSGQQETQYF.

There are a few counts of this clone. The V gene is TRBV9, the J gene TRBJ2-5, with D tentatively TRBD1 (6 bases). CDR1 SGDLS and CDR2 YYNGEE come from the germline V gene. The CDR3 spans 14 residues. Trimming left V 3 bases short and J 1 base short, with 10 bases between. The CDR3 spells CASSEQGIQETQYF. The CDR3 region has the DNA TGTGCCAGCAGCGAACAGGGAATCCAAGAGACCCAGTACTTC.

The CDR3 spells CATHLPTEAFF. In nucleotides, the CDR3 is TGTGCCACCCACTTGCCCACTGAAGCTTTCTTT. The V call is TRBV2, the J call TRBJ1-1; no reliable D call. Trimming took 10 bases from V and 4 from J, leaving 10 bases between them. Germline CDR1 reads SNHLY; CDR2 reads FYNNEI. The CDR3 consists of 11 residues.

This clone appeared a few times. The chain links TRBV7-6 to TRBJ1-1, with 7 bases aligning to TRBD1. CDR1 is SGHVS and CDR2 is FNYEAQ in the germline V gene. The V segment lost 5 bases and the J segment 0 bases; nucleotides outside the gene matches: 3. The CDR3 is 14 residues long. The CDR3 loop is CASSPGTVNTEAFF. As DNA, the CDR3 is TGTGCCAGCAGCCCCGGGACAGTGAACACTGAAGCTTTCTTT.

The rearrangement uses TRBV27 and TRBJ2-3; D ambiguous. CDR3 size: 15 residues. V was trimmed by 2 bases and J by 1 base, leaving 10 bases between them. Germline CDR1 MNHEY, CDR2 SMNVEV (reference sequence). Here the CDR3 reads CASSLGLRGTDTQYF. The CDR3 coding sequence is TGTGCCAGCAGTTTAGGGCTACGGGGCACAGATACGCAGTATTTT.